This TCR beta chain comes out of a study of cytomegalovirus exposure and HLA in healthy donors. General study results and limits: The majority of TCR sequences were rare, yet some public TCRs appeared in many donors. Investigators reported fewer than 200 TCR beta chains as tied to cytomegalovirus.

Separate from the approximately 700-subject first cohort was the approximately 120-subject validation cohort, to which the donors belonged. The germline gives CDR1 SNHLY, CDR2 FYNNEI. The CDR3 covers 14 residues. The V gene end was trimmed by 5 bases and the J gene end by 5 bases; junction bases not matched to a gene: 6. Details on this clone: Its target is unknown.

TCRdb's table, derived via immunoSEQ multiplex PCR, lists solely in-frame clones and lacks some. The sample carries some 130,000 clones, around 80% recorded once. Sequenced material: PBMCs. The clonotype comes from a man younger than 45 in good health and CMV-seropositive. This chain links TRBV2 with TRBJ2-3; 8 nucleotides align to TRBD2. The CDR3 region has the DNA TGTGCCAGCAGTACGGGGGGGATTAGAGATACGCAGTATTTT. The encoded protein is CASSTGGIRDTQYF. Full variable domain (missing parts from reference TRBV2 and TRBJ2-3): EPEVTQTPSHQVTQMGQEVILRCVPISNHLYFYWYRQILGQKVEFLVSFYNNEISEKSEIFDDQFSVERPDGSNFTLKIRSTKLEDSAMYFCASSTGGIRDTQYFGPGTRLTVL.